The 17 T cell receptor beta chains below were found in one sample sequenced in a study of identifying expanded T cells in peripheral blood. Assay used: immunoSEQ multiplex PCR; TCRdb lists only in-frame clones, some missing. The sample shows 55,000 to 80,000 clones, around 81% of them seen only once. The sequencing input was blood. The source of these receptors is a person between 18 and 75 years old in good health.

The V call is TRBV6-1, the J call TRBJ1-1, with D unclear. There are 11 residues in the CDR3. The germline V gene encodes CDR1 MNHNS and CDR2 SASEGT. V was trimmed by 8 bases and J by 7 bases, leaving 11 bases between them. DNA for the CDR3: TGTGCCAGCCGAAGGACGGATGAAGCTTTCTTT. It codes for CASRRTDEAFF.

The rearrangement joins TRBV25-1 to TRBJ1-1; the match to TRBD1 covers 8 bases. In germline, CDR1 is MGHDK, CDR2 SYGVNS. The V segment lost 5 bases and the J segment 5 bases; nucleotides outside the gene matches: 7. The CDR3 sequence is 14 residues long. The CDR3 DNA reads as TGTGCCAGCAGTTTACGACAGGGGCTAACTGAAGCTTTCTTT. Residues: CASSLRQGLTEAFF. The variable domain in full, completed from reference TRBV25-1 and TRBJ1-1, reads EADIYQTPRYLVIGTGKKITLECSQTMGHDKMYWYQQDPGMELHLIHYSYGVNSTEKGDLSSESTVSRIRTEHFPLTLESARPSHTSQYLCASSLRQGLTEAFFGQGTRLTVV.

The CDR3 region is CASSDGINTGELFF. The CDR3 nucleotides are TGTGCCAGCAGTGATGGCATAAACACCGGGGAGCTGTTTTTT. The chain links TRBV6-1 to TRBJ2-2; D remains ambiguous. V gave up 3 bases and J gave up 2 bases, with 7 bases separating them. The CDR3 is 14 residues long. CDR1 and CDR2 (germline): MNHNS, SASEGT.

The rearrangement joins TRBV7-8 to TRBJ2-7; D may be TRBD1 (5 bases). CDR3 length: 12 residues. V was cut by 5 bases and J by 4 bases, with 9 bases left in between. CDR1 SGHVS and CDR2 FQNEAQ come from the germline V gene. CDR3 amino acids: CASSPTGYEQYV. The DNA of the CDR3 is TGTGCCAGCAGCCCAACAGGATACGAGCAGTACGTC.

The chain links TRBV30 to TRBJ1-3; no clear D gene. CDR1 GTSNPN and CDR2 SVGIG come from the germline V gene (reference sequence). V dropped 3 bases and J dropped 2 bases, with 8 bases sitting between them. The CDR3 contains 13 residues. The CDR3: CAWRIGAGNTIYF. CDR3 sequence (DNA): TGTGCCTGGAGGATCGGGGCTGGAAACACCATATATTTT.

This clone was picked up one time. The rearrangement links TRBV4-3 to TRBJ2-3, with D perhaps matching TRBD2 (6 bases). Germline V lookup: CDR1 LGHNA, CDR2 YSLEER. Trimming pared 0 bases from V and 4 bases from J, leaving 17 bases between. CDR3 length: 17 amino acids. The CDR3 sequence: CASSQEEIRENPDTQYF. The CDR3 nucleotides are TGCGCCAGCAGCCAAGAGGAAATCCGGGAGAATCCAGATACGCAGTATTTT.

This clone was seen a handful of times. This rearrangement joins TRBV4-1 to TRBJ1-3; D gene ambiguous. The CDR3 has 15 residues. The germline V and J ends were trimmed by 1 base and 0 bases, with 7 bases remaining between them. CDR1 and CDR2 (germline): MGHRA, YSYEKL. CDR3 amino acids: CASSQGLGSGNTIYF. CDR3 DNA sequence: TGCGCCAGCAGCCAAGGTTTGGGCTCTGGAAACACCATATATTTT.

The chain carries TRBV11-3 and TRBJ2-2, with 7 bases lining up with TRBD2. This CDR3 region has 15 residues. Germline assignment: CDR1 SGHNT and CDR2 YENEEA. V lost 8 bases, J lost 4 bases, and 10 bases stayed unmatched. In nucleotides, the CDR3 is TGTGCCAGCGGGACTCGAACTAGCGCCACCGGGGAGCTGTTTTTT. It specifies CASGTRTSATGELFF. Combining the CDR3 with reference TRBV11-3 and TRBJ2-2 gives the whole variable domain EAGVVQSPRYKIIEKKQPVAFWCNPISGHNTLYWYLQNLGQGPELLIRYENEEAVDDSQLPKDRFSAERLKGVDSTLKIQPAELGDSAVYLCASGTRTSATGELFFGEGSRLTVL.

The chain is built from TRBV6-1 and TRBJ1-2; possible D gene TRBD1, 5 bases. V shed 6 bases and J shed 8 bases, with 13 bases lying between them. The CDR3 sequence is 12 residues long. Germline CDR1 and CDR2: MNHNS and SASEGT. The CDR3 coding sequence is TGTGCCAGCAGAGGGGATTCAGAGGGCTACACCTTC. It is translated as CASRGDSEGYTF.

This clone was found a few times. The chain has TRBV4-3 and TRBJ2-7; 7 bases fit TRBD1. Looked up from germline, CDR1 is LGHNA and CDR2 is YSLEER. V lost 5 bases, J lost 7 bases, and 14 bases stayed unmatched. The CDR3 contains 15 residues. CDR3 loop: CASSSWQGVEREQYF. The CDR3 bases are TGCGCCAGCAGCTCCTGGCAGGGGGTAGAACGGGAGCAGTACTTC.

The CDR3 nucleotides are TGTGCCAGCAGCTTAGTAGCTGGTCAGACTGAAGCTTTCTTT. Its protein product is CASSLVAGQTEAFF. This chain uses TRBV7-6 with TRBJ1-1, with no clear D. The CDR3 spans 14 residues. Trimming pared 1 base from V and 5 bases from J, leaving 11 bases between. Per the germline V gene, CDR1 is SGHVS and CDR2 is FNYEAQ. The whole variable domain, remainder taken from reference TRBV7-6 and TRBJ1-1, is GAGVSQSPRYKVTKRGQDVALRCDPISGHVSLYWYRQALGQGPEFLTYFNYEAQQDKSGLPNDRFSAERPEGSISTLTIQRTEQRDSAMYRCASSLVAGQTEAFFGQGTRLTVV.

The chain uses TRBV6-6 and TRBJ1-5; D might be TRBD1 (5 bases). Trimming cost V 0 bases and J 5 bases, with 14 bases left between them. This CDR3 contains 16 residues. CDR1 and CDR2 (germline): MNHNY, SVGAGI (reference sequence). The CDR3 spells CASSYSLDILDQPQHF. CDR3 coding DNA: TGTGCCAGCAGTTACTCGTTGGACATTCTCGATCAGCCCCAGCATTTT.

This chain uses TRBV19 with TRBJ1-2; tentatively, D is TRBD1 (6 bases). The CDR3 spans 14 residues. Trimming shortened V by 5 bases and J by 8 bases, and 18 bases separated the two germline ends. Germline V gene data show CDR1 as LNHDA and CDR2 as SQIVND (reference sequence). CDR3 sequence: CASSRWDTALGYTF. In nucleotides, the CDR3 is TGTGCCAGTAGTCGATGGGACACGGCGTTGGGCTACACCTTC.

The chain employs TRBV19 and TRBJ2-5, with D unresolved. CDR3 length equals 14 residues. The V end was cut by 5 bases, the J end by 0 bases, with 10 bases between. Germline V gene sequence: CDR1 LNHDA, CDR2 SQIVND (reference sequence). CDR3 protein: CASSRSRNQETQYF. The CDR3 DNA sequence: TGTGCCAGTAGTCGGTCGCGAAACCAAGAGACCCAGTACTTC.

The V call is TRBV7-6, the J call TRBJ1-4; D remains unclear. Germline V CDR1 and CDR2: SGHVS, FNYEAQ. V was shortened by 1 base and J by 4 bases, with 10 bases between the two germline ends. This CDR3 spans 15 amino acids. The CDR3: CASSLGASNNEKLFF. For the CDR3, the DNA is TGTGCCAGCAGCTTAGGGGCTTCCAATAATGAAAAACTGTTTTTT.

This chain joins TRBV7-2 and TRBJ2-7; possibly TRBD2 for D (5 bases). Germline V gene data show CDR1 as SGHTA and CDR2 as FQGNSA. The CDR3 contains 14 residues. Between the trimmed V and J ends, which lost 3 bases and 7 bases, there was a span of 16 bases. The CDR3 loop reads CASSLSDFLGEQYF. Written as DNA, the CDR3 is TGTGCCAGCAGCTTGTCGGACTTCCTGGGTGAGCAGTACTTC.

The chain employs TRBV18 and TRBJ1-1; 9 nucleotides align to TRBD1. The CDR3 consists of 14 residues. V gave up 5 bases and J gave up 4 bases; unmatched junction bases: 5. In germline, CDR1 is KGHSH, CDR2 LQKENI. The CDR3 here is CASSAGQGITEAFF. The CDR3 nucleotides are TGTGCCAGCTCAGCCGGACAGGGGATCACTGAAGCTTTCTTT.